One and the same sample provided the 23 T cell receptor beta chains below, sequenced in a study of T cell responses to AZD1222 COVID-19 vaccine. Profiled with immunoSEQ multiplex PCR; TCRdb holds only in-frame clones, not every one. The table shows 150,000 to 200,000 clones, with roughly 92% occurring only once. The sequencing used peripheral blood, collected on day 0 of AZD1222 vaccination. Source of these receptors: an adult in good health.

The V call is TRBV5-4, the J call TRBJ2-7, with TRBD1 as a possible D gene (6 bases). Trimming removed 0 bases at V and 2 bases at J, with 9 bases between. CDR1 and CDR2 from the germline V gene are SGHNT and YYREEE (reference sequence). This CDR3 is built from 14 residues. The CDR3 DNA reads TGTGCCAGCAGCTTGGACTCAGGGGCCTACGAGCAGTACTTC. This gives the protein CASSLDSGAYEQYF.

The chain joins TRBV7-2 to TRBJ2-2, with 10 bases aligning to TRBD2. The germline V gene encodes CDR1 SGHTA and CDR2 FQGNSA. CDR3 length: 15 residues. V was clipped by 0 bases and J by 6 bases; unmatched bases: 1. The CDR3 bases are TGTGCCAGCAGCTTAGCCGGGACTAGCGCCGGGGAGCTGTTTTTT. Its protein is CASSLAGTSAGELFF. Filled out from reference TRBV7-2 and TRBJ2-2, the complete variable domain reads GAGVSQSPSNKVTEKGKDVELRCDPISGHTALYWYRQSLGQGLEFLIYFQGNSAPDKSGLPSDRFSAERTGGSVSTLTIQRTQQEDSAVYLCASSLAGTSAGELFFGEGSRLTVL.

The table lists this clone with a count of one. The V and J genes are TRBV4-1 and TRBJ2-3, with D uncertain. V dropped 4 bases and J dropped 0 bases, with 8 bases sitting between them. CDR1 and CDR2 (germline): MGHRA, YSYEKL. CDR3 length: 14 amino acids. The CDR3 DNA reads TGCGCCAGCAGCCCAGTGGGGAGCACAGATACGCAGTATTTT. Translating it yields CASSPVGSTDTQYF.

This chain uses TRBV30 with TRBJ2-5; 8 bases agree with TRBD2. In germline, CDR1 is GTSNPN, CDR2 SVGIG (reference sequence). CDR3 length equals 16 residues. Germline trimming cut 2 bases from V and 2 bases from J; bases unmatched to any gene: 10. Here the CDR3 DNA reads TGTGCCTGGAGTCCTCGATTAGCGGGGCGACAAGAGACCCAGTACTTC. Translated, it gives CAWSPRLAGRQETQYF.

V usage is TRBV7-8 and J usage is TRBJ2-7, with TRBD1 as a possible D gene (7 bases). Trimming removed 1 base from V and 2 bases from J, with 12 bases in between. This CDR3 comprises 15 residues. In germline, CDR1 is SGHVS, CDR2 FQNEAQ. In DNA, the CDR3 is TGTGCCAGCAGCTTAGGGCAGGGGGGCCCCTACGAGCAGTACTTC. Translating it yields CASSLGQGGPYEQYF.

This sequence joins TRBV5-1 and TRBJ2-2; a possible D gene is TRBD1 (5 bases). The CDR3 is 13 residues long. Trimming stripped 5 bases from V and 2 bases from J, with 7 bases between. Germline CDR1 reads SGHRS; CDR2 reads YFSETQ. Here the CDR3 reads CASRDTNTGELFF. CDR3 DNA: TGCGCCAGCAGGGACACTAACACCGGGGAGCTGTTTTTT.

The chain recombines TRBV6-5 with TRBJ2-2; no firm D call. V lost 0 bases and J 0 bases, leaving 8 bases between the germline ends. The CDR3 extends over 16 amino acids. Germline assignment: CDR1 MNHEY and CDR2 SVGAGI. CDR3 sequence: CASSYSPVSNTGELFF. The CDR3 DNA is TGTGCCAGCAGTTACTCACCAGTTTCGAACACCGGGGAGCTGTTTTTT.

The J gene is TRBJ2-1, the V gene TRBV5-6; 11 bases match TRBD1. Losses at the gene ends were 6 bases for V and 8 bases for J; bases not matched to a gene: 7. The CDR3 is 14 amino acids. Germline assignment: CDR1 SGHDT and CDR2 YYEEEE. The CDR3 reads CASTGQGAYDEQFF. The CDR3 DNA follows: TGTGCCAGCACCGGACAGGGGGCTTATGATGAGCAGTTCTTC.

The J gene is TRBJ1-1, the V gene TRBV27, with 10 nucleotides matching TRBD1. This CDR3 spans 13 amino acids. Germline trimming cut 3 bases from V and 10 bases from J; bases unmatched to any gene: 5. Germline assignment: CDR1 MNHEY and CDR2 SMNVEV (reference sequence). The CDR3 is CASSFRTGGPAFF. For the CDR3, the DNA is TGTGCCAGCAGTTTTCGGACAGGGGGACCAGCTTTCTTT.

The gene calls are TRBV5-1 and TRBJ2-2; the D is unclear. Germline-derived CDR1 and CDR2 are SGHRS and YFSETQ. The V gene lost 4 bases and the J gene lost 6 bases, with 7 bases spanning the gap. This CDR3 contains 12 residues. The CDR3 DNA sequence: TGCGCCAGCAGCCCTGGTGCCGGGGAGCTGTTTTTT. Protein sequence: CASSPGAGELFF.

The V call is TRBV2, the J call TRBJ1-2, with D maybe TRBD1 (6 bases). CDR3 length: 14 amino acids. V was cut by 7 bases and J by 3 bases, with 15 bases left in between. Germline CDR1 SNHLY, CDR2 FYNNEI. The CDR3 loop is CASTATGQHYGYTF. Written as DNA, the CDR3 is TGTGCCAGCACCGCAACTGGACAGCACTATGGCTACACCTTC.

This rearrangement joins TRBV6-1 to TRBJ1-2; D call uncertain. The CDR3 length is 13 residues. V was trimmed by 1 base and J by 7 bases, leaving 10 bases between them. Germline V gene lookup returns CDR1 MNHNS and CDR2 SASEGT. The CDR3 DNA sequence: TGTGCCAGCAGTGAAGGTGCCCGCGGTGGCTACACCTTC. As protein: CASSEGARGGYTF.

The chain combines TRBV6-1 with TRBJ2-2; D may be TRBD1 (6 bases). The V end was cut by 4 bases, the J end by 4 bases, with 16 bases between. CDR1 MNHNS and CDR2 SASEGT come from the germline V gene. The CDR3 is 16 amino acids. CDR3: CASSASTGWVTGELFF. DNA for the CDR3: TGTGCCAGCAGTGCCTCAACAGGGTGGGTCACCGGGGAGCTGTTTTTT.

The V gene is TRBV30, the J gene TRBJ1-6; D unresolved. Germline loops: CDR1 GTSNPN, CDR2 SVGIG (reference sequence). V dropped 0 bases and J dropped 4 bases, with 7 bases sitting between them. The CDR3 has 14 amino acids. CDR3 loop: CAWSVGNYNSPLHF. The CDR3 DNA sequence: TGTGCCTGGAGTGTTGGAAATTATAATTCACCCCTCCACTTT.

For this clone: One end of the junction does not line up with germline, which may come from a read error. The chain uses TRBV6-5 and TRBJ1-5; 7 nucleotides line up with TRBD1. The length of the CDR3 is 12 residues. Germline CDR1 is MNHEY and CDR2 is SVGAGI. CDR3 sequence: CASSSSQGPLHF. The DNA of the CDR3 is TGTGCCAGCAGTTCATCACAGGGGCCCCTGCATTTT.

This clone was recorded only once. The chain employs TRBV28 and TRBJ2-7, with 9 bases matching TRBD2. Germline V CDR1 and CDR2: MDHEN, SYDVKM. The CDR3 loop spans 12 amino acids. V lost 3 bases and J lost 6; bases outside the gene matches: 0. The CDR3 loop is CASSLRGGEQYF. Written as DNA, the CDR3 is TGTGCCAGCAGTTTGCGGGGGGGCGAGCAGTACTTC.

The rearrangement links TRBV7-8 to TRBJ1-2; D call uncertain. Per the germline V gene, CDR1 is SGHVS and CDR2 is FQNEAQ. Trimming removed 7 bases at V and 8 bases at J, with 23 bases between. This CDR3 has 15 residues. CDR3 bases: TGTGCCAGCACCCCCAGACGGATCCTGACTAGGGGCTACACCTTC. This translates into CASTPRRILTRGYTF. The whole variable domain, remainder taken from reference TRBV7-8 and TRBJ1-2, is GAGVSQSPRYKVAKRGQDVALRCDPISGHVSLFWYQQALGQGPEFLTYFQNEAQLDKSGLPSDRFFAERPEGSVSTLKIQRTQQEDSAVYLCASTPRRILTRGYTFGSGTRLTVV.

J is TRBJ2-3 and V is TRBV6-1; 9 bases are shared with TRBD2. V dropped 3 bases and J dropped 2; count of bases not matched to a gene: 3. The CDR3 is 15 residues long. Germline V gives CDR1 MNHNS, CDR2 SASEGT. The CDR3 region is CASSDGGRVTDTQYF. The CDR3 region has the DNA TGTGCCAGCAGTGACGGCGGGAGGGTCACAGATACGCAGTATTTT.

This chain connects TRBV24-1 to TRBJ1-1; D unresolved. V was clipped by 7 bases and J by 1 base, with 9 bases between them. CDR1 is KGHDR, CDR2 SFDVKD, per germline. The CDR3 sequence is 13 residues long. In DNA, the CDR3 is TGTGCCACCAGCGGGTTTGCGAACACTGAAGCTTTCTTT. Translated, it gives CATSGFANTEAFF.

The gene calls are TRBV5-4 and TRBJ2-5; 9 nucleotides align to TRBD1. V shed 5 bases, J shed 7 bases, and the junction held 6 bases outside the gene matches. Germline V CDR1 and CDR2: SGHNT, YYREEE (reference sequence). CDR3 length: 13 amino acids. In DNA, the CDR3 is TGTGCCAGCAGTTGGACAGGGGAGGCGACCCAGTACTTC. Its protein is CASSWTGEATQYF.

The V and J genes are TRBV7-8 and TRBJ1-4; maybe TRBD1 (5 bases). The CDR3 has 15 amino acids. Looked up from germline, CDR1 is SGHVS and CDR2 is FQNEAQ. The V end lost 7 bases, the J end lost 6 bases, and 18 bases lay between the germline ends. The CDR3 bases are TGTGCCAGCAAGGCAGCCGGGGCAGAATATGAAAAACTGTTTTTT. It specifies CASKAAGAEYEKLFF.

V gene TRBV27 combines with J gene TRBJ2-7; 7 positions match TRBD2. Germline assignment: CDR1 MNHEY and CDR2 SMNVEV (reference sequence). CDR3 size: 13 residues. V lost 8 bases and J lost 3; bases outside the gene matches: 7. This CDR3 is CASQRGGRYEQYF. In DNA, the CDR3 is TGTGCCAGCCAGCGGGGCGGACGCTACGAGCAGTACTTC.

The sample holds one count of this clone. The V and J genes are TRBV7-2 and TRBJ2-6, with unresolved D. The CDR3 length is 17 residues. Per germline, CDR1 SGHTA and CDR2 FQGNSA. The V and J ends lost 5 bases and 0 bases respectively, with 14 bases between them. The CDR3: CASSPVGSLSGANVLTF. The DNA of the CDR3 is TGTGCCAGCAGCCCTGTGGGGTCCCTCTCTGGGGCCAACGTCCTGACTTTC.